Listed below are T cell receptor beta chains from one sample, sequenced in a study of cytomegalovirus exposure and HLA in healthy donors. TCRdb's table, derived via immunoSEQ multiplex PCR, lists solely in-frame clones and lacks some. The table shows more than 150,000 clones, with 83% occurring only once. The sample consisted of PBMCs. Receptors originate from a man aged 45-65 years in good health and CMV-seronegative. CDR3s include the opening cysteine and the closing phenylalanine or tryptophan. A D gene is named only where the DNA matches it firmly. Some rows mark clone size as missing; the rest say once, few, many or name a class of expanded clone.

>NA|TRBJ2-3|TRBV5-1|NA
CASSLRSQRTDTQYF
TGCGCCAGCAGCTTGAGATCACAGCGCACAGATACGCAGTATTTT
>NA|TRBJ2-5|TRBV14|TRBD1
CASSQGSTGVGETQYF
TGTGCCAGCAGCCAAGGAAGCACAGGGGTAGGGGAGACCCAGTACTTC
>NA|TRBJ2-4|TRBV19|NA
CASSIGRTLAKNIQYF
TGTGCCAGTAGTATCGGTCGGACATTAGCCAAAAACATTCAGTACTTC
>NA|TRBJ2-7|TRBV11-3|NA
CASSPRGSYEQYF
TGTGCCAGCAGCCCCAGGGGTTCCTACGAGCAGTACTTC
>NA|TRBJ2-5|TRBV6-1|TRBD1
CAGTLGQGAMETQYF
TGTGCCGGAACTCTGGGACAGGGGGCTATGGAGACCCAGTACTTC
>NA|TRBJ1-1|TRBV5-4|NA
CASSHDHPSMNTEAFF
TGTGCCAGCAGCCATGATCACCCGAGCATGAACACTGAAGCTTTCTTT
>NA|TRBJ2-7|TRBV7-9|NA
CASSFSGYEQYF
TGTGCCAGCAGCTTTTCCGGTTACGAGCAGTACTTC
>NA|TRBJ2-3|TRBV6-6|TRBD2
CASSSTSGGAADTQYF
TGTGCCAGCAGTTCGACTAGCGGGGGGGCCGCAGATACGCAGTATTTT
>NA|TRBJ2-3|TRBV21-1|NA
CASSKGTPTGGEEDTQYF
TGTGCCAGCAGCAAAGGGACTCCTACAGGGGGCGAGGAAGATACGCAGTATTTT
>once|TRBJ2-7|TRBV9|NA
CASSVDLGGVYEQYF
TGTGCCAGCAGCGTGGACCTAGGGGGTGTATACGAGCAGTACTTC
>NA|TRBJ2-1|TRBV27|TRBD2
CASSVRLADEQFF
TGTGCCAGCAGTGTAAGACTAGCAGATGAGCAGTTCTTC
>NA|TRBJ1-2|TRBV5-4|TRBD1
CASSNLGGGKVYGYTF
TGTGCCAGCAGTAATCTAGGGGGCGGGAAGGTATATGGCTACACCTTC
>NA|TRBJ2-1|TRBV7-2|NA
CASSLIRGDKNEQFF
TGTGCCAGCAGCTTAATTAGGGGTGATAAGAATGAGCAGTTCTTC
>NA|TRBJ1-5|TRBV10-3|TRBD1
CAIKQGADQPQHF
TGTGCCATCAAACAGGGGGCTGATCAGCCCCAGCATTTT
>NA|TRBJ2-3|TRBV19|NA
CASSKGGIGTDTQYF
TGTGCCAGTAGTAAAGGGGGTATTGGCACAGATACGCAGTATTTT
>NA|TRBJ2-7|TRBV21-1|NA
CASSDVPGTSGTHEQYF
TGTGCCAGCAGCGACGTCCCCGGGACTAGCGGGACCCACGAGCAGTACTTC
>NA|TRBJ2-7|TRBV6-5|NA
CASSYPRQGGSYEQYF
TGTGCCAGCAGTTATCCTCGGCAGGGAGGCTCCTACGAGCAGTACTTC
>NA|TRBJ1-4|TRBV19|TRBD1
CASSLGQGYEKLFF
TGTGCCAGTAGTCTCGGACAGGGTTATGAAAAACTGTTTTTT
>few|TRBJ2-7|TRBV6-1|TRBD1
CASRYRGSDEQYF
TGTGCCAGCAGGTACAGGGGATCGGACGAGCAGTACTTC
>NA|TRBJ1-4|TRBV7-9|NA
CASSLDDRWGGEKLFF
TGTGCCAGCAGCTTAGATGACAGGTGGGGTGGTGAAAAACTGTTTTTT
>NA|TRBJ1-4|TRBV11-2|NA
CASSFLPSATNEKLFF
TGTGCCAGCAGCTTCCTCCCTTCGGCAACTAATGAAAAACTGTTTTTT
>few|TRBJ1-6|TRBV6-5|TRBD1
CASSYRGQYSPLHF
TGTGCCAGCAGTTACAGGGGACAGTATTCACCCCTCCACTTT
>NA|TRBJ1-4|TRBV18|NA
CASSPTGPSVDEKLFF
TGTGCCAGCTCACCAACAGGACCTTCCGTCGATGAAAAACTGTTTTTT
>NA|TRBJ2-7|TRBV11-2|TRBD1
CASSMGQRSSYEQYF
TGTGCCAGCAGCATGGGACAGAGGAGCTCCTACGAGCAGTACTTC